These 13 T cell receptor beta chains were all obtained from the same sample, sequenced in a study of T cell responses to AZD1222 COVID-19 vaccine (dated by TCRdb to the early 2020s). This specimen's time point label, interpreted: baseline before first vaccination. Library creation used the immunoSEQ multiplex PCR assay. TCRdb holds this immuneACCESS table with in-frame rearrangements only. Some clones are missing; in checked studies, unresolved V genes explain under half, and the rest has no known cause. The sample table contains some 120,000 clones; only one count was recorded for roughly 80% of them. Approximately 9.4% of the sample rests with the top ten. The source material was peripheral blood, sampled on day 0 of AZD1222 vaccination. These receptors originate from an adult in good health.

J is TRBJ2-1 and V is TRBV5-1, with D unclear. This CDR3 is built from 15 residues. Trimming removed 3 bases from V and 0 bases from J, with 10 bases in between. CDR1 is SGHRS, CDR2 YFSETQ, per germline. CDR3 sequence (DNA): TGCGCCAGCAGCTACCTCCAGAGCTCCTACAATGAGCAGTTCTTC. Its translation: CASSYLQSSYNEQFF.

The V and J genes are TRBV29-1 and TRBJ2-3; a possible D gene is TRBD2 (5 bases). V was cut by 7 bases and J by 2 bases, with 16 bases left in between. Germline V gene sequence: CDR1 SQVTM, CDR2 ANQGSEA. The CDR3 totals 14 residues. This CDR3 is CSALGGPSTDTQYF. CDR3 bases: TGCAGCGCTTTAGGCGGGCCCTCCACAGATACGCAGTATTTT.

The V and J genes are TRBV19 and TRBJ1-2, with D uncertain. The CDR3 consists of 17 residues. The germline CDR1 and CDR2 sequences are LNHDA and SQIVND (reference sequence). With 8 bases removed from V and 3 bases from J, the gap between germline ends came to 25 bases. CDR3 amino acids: CASLGRPGSRSDYGYTF. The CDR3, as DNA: TGTGCCAGTCTCGGCCGACCGGGTAGCCGAAGCGACTATGGCTACACCTTC. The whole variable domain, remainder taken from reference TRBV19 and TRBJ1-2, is DGGITQSPKYLFRKEGQNVTLSCEQNLNHDAMYWYRQDPGQGLRLIYYSQIVNDFQKGDIAEGYSVSREKKESFPLTVTSAQKNPTAFYLCASLGRPGSRSDYGYTFGSGTRLTVV.

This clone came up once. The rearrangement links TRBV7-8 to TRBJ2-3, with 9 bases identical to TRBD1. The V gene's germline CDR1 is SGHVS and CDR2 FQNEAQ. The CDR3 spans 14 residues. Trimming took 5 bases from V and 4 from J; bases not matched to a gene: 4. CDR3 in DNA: TGTGCCAGCAGCCCGGACAGGGGAGCAGATACGCAGTATTTT. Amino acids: CASSPDRGADTQYF.

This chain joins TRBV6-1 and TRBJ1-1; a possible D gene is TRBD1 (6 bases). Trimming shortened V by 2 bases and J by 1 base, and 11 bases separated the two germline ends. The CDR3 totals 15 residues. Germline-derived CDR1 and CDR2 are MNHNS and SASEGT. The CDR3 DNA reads TGTGCCAGCAGTGAAATGGGCAGGGGGAACACTGAAGCTTTCTTT. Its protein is CASSEMGRGNTEAFF.

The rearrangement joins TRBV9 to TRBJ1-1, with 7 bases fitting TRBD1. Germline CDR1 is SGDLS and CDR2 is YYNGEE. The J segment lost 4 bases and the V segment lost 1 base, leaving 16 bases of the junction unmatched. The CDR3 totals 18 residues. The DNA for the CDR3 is TGTGCCAGCAGCGTAAACACCAAAGGACAGGCAGCGGGCACTGAAGCTTTCTTT. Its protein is CASSVNTKGQAAGTEAFF. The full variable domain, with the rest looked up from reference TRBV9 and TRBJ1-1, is DSGVTQTPKHLITATGQRVTLRCSPRSGDLSVYWYQQSLDQGLQFLIQYYNGEERAKGNILERFSAQQFPDLHSELNLSSLELGDSALYFCASSVNTKGQAAGTEAFFGQGTRLTVV.

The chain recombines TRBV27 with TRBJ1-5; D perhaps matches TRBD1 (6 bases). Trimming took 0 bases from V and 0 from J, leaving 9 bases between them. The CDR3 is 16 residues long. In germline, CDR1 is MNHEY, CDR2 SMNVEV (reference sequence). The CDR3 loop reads CASSLSRGASNQPQHF. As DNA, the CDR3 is TGTGCCAGCAGTTTATCCCGGGGGGCTAGCAATCAGCCCCAGCATTTT.

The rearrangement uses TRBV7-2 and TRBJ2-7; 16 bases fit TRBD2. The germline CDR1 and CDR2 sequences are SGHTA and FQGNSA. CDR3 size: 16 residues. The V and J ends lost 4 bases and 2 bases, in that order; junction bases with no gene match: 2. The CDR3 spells CASSWGLAGGTYEQYF. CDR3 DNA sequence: TGTGCCAGCAGCTGGGGACTAGCGGGAGGGACCTACGAGCAGTACTTC.

DNA of the CDR3: TGTGCCAGCAGCTTCGCCAGCTCCTACGAGCAGTACTTC. It codes for CASSFASSYEQYF. The chain uses TRBV7-2 and TRBJ2-7; unclear D gene. This CDR3 has 13 amino acids. Trimming stripped 3 bases from V and 0 bases from J, with 6 bases between. Germline V gene sequence: CDR1 SGHTA, CDR2 FQGNSA.

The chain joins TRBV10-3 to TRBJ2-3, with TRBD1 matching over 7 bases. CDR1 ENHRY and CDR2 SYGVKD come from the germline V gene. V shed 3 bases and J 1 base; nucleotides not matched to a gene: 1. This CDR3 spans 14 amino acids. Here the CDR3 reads CAISEGQGTDTQYF. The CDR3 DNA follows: TGTGCCATCAGTGAAGGACAGGGCACAGATACGCAGTATTTT.

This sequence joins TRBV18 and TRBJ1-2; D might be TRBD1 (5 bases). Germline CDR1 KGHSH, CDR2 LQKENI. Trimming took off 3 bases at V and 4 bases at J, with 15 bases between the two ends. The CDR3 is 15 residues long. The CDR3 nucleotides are TGTGCCAGCTCACCCCGGACGGGGGGTACCTATGGCTACACCTTC. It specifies CASSPRTGGTYGYTF. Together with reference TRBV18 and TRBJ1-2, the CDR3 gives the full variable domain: NAGVMQNPRHLVRRRGQEARLRCSPMKGHSHVYWYRQLPEEGLKFMVYLQKENIIDESGMPKERFSAEFPKEGPSILRIQQVVRGDSAAYFCASSPRTGGTYGYTFGSGTRLTVV.

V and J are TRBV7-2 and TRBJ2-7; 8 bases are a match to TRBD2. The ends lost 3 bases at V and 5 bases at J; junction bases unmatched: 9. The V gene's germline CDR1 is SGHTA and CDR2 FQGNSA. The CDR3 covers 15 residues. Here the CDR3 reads CASSFSGVVNDEQYF. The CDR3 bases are TGTGCCAGCAGCTTTAGCGGGGTGGTTAACGACGAGCAGTACTTC.

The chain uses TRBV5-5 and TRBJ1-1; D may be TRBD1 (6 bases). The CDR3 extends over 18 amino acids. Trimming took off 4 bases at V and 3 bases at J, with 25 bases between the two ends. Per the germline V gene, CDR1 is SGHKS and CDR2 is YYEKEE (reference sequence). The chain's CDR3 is CASSPETGATWIDTEAFF. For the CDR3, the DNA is TGTGCCAGCAGCCCCGAGACAGGCGCGACTTGGATCGACACTGAAGCTTTCTTT.